This TCR beta chain was obtained from a study of early T cells in non-severe SARS-CoV-2 infection. TCRdb independently ran MiXCR on the 5' RACE reads; one entry per CDR3 protein. In the table there are 40,000 or so distinct CDR3 sequences, approximately 5.9% of which are singletons. This TCR derives from an adult who was a healthcare worker with PCR-confirmed SARS-CoV-2 infection or an uninfected control (not recorded which). Specimen: whole blood, collected at baseline.

The CDR3: CASTPTVNTEAFF. CDR3 nucleotides: TGTGCCAGCACCCCGACAGTGAACACTGAAGCTTTCTTT. The chain couples TRBV9 to TRBJ1-1, with D perhaps matching TRBD1 (5 bases). The CDR3 contains 13 residues. The V gene lost 6 bases and the J gene lost 0 bases, with 9 bases spanning the gap. Germline V gene sequence: CDR1 SGDLS, CDR2 YYNGEE.